This is a list of T cell receptor beta chains from one sample in a study of cytomegalovirus exposure and HLA in healthy donors. The method was immunoSEQ multiplex PCR; TCRdb's version includes in-frame clones alone and lacks a portion of them. This sample has about 170,000 clones; approximately 80% occur once, and the top ten carry about 0.82%. Sequencing used PBMCs. Receptor source: a woman aged 18-30 years in good health and CMV-seronegative. The conserved cysteine and the conserved F or W are not part of the CDR3 here.

TRBV19	TRBJ2-7	ASSFGRTGEQY
TRBV7-8	TRBJ1-2	ASSLAPWGREGYT
TRBV5-1	TRBJ2-3	ASSLVGGQGVSAADTQY
TRBV4-2	-	ASSQDRLAGREQY
TRBV10-3	TRBJ2-7	AIKARSEQY
TRBV7-2	TRBJ2-7	ASSSTGQGAVEQY
TRBV28	TRBJ2-7	ASSLGTVSYEQY
TRBV19	TRBJ1-2	ASSILAGGYGYT
TRBV28	TRBJ2-2	ASSLSDSLNTGELF
TRBV11-2	TRBJ2-7	ASSLGTGSSYEQY
TRBV6-5	TRBJ2-7	ASSYSRYEQY
TRBV7-9	TRBJ2-2	ASNEDTGELF
TRBV12-5	TRBJ1-1	ASGLRAGGAGTEAF
TRBV19	TRBJ1-1	ASKQGLNTEAF
TRBV7-9	TRBJ2-2	ASSPRTSGRGNTGELF
TRBV21-1	TRBJ2-7	ASSNCGRTSDSGEQY
TRBV5-1	TRBJ1-2	ASSSTAPGIYGYT
TRBV19	TRBJ2-6	ASSLAGGVKAGANVLT
TRBV7-2	TRBJ2-3	ASSLDDTPDTQY
TRBV7-6	TRBJ2-3	ASSFLTATDTQY
TRBV7-2	TRBJ1-2	ASSPRGTGGTDGYT
TRBV4-1	TRBJ2-1	ASSQDLASYNEQF
TRBV4-1	TRBJ2-7	ASRTGQGAHEQY
TRBV6-5	TRBJ2-7	ASSVGDGSYEQY
TRBV15	TRBJ2-7	ATSRVLAGVYEQY
TRBV5-5	TRBJ2-5	ASSPRQGGVQETQY
TRBV19	TRBJ2-7	ASSISPGLAYEQY
TRBV6-4	TRBJ2-1	ASSARESNEQF
TRBV6-1	TRBJ1-1	ASSGILGEGTEAF
TRBV30	TRBJ2-3	AWSVGRETASTDTQY
TRBV4-1	TRBJ2-3	ASSQVVPGGISTDTQY
TRBV5-5	TRBJ1-5	ASSLAGNSNQPQH
TRBV18	TRBJ2-3	ASSPGGGRDTQY
TRBV9	TRBJ2-7	ASSAVGGGRNEQY
TRBV5-1	TRBJ2-7	ASSLVSGGTPAEQY
TRBV5-8	TRBJ2-1	ASSPGTSANNEQF